This TCR beta chain was captured by sequencing in a study of blood T cell repertoires in COVID-19. Background on the study: Whether acute or convalescent, the COVID-19 samples came from the United States, Italy and Spain. The cDNA or gDNA used as material had been derived from T cells, B-cell-depleted T cells, or PBMCs.

Under the authors' procedure: Quantification of nucleated cells was approximated via reference gene primer amplification. Here immunoSEQ multiplex PCR was the method, and the copy in TCRdb shows in-frame clones only, minus some. The V and J calls and the clone size are those of that table, but D and trimming were determined from the DNA. The data hold fewer than 95,000 clones, with 87% observed a single time. The germline gives CDR1 GTSNPN, CDR2 SVGIG (reference sequence). CDR3 length: 12 residues. Trimming pared 0 bases from V and 6 bases from J, leaving 6 bases between. The V gene is TRBV30, the J gene TRBJ1-5; possibly TRBD1 for D (6 bases). The origin of this receptor is a male donor with acute or convalescent COVID-19. Specimen: peripheral blood. The CDR3: CAWSVGGQPQHF. The CDR3 coding sequence is TGTGCCTGGAGTGTAGGGGGTCAGCCCCAGCATTTT.